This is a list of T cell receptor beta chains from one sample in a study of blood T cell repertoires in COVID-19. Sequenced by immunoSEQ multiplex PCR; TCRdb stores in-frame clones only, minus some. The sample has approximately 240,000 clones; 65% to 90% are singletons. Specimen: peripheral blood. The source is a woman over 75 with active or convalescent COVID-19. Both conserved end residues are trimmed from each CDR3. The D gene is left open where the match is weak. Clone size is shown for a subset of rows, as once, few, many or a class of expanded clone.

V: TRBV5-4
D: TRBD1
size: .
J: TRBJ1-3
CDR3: ASSTTGATHSGNTIY

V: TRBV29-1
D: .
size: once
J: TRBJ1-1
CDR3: SVEAGQDTEAF

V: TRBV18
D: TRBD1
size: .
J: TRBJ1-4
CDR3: ASSPPEGTGKYEKLF

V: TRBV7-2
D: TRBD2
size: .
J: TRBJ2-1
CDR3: ASSLTSGIFGEQF

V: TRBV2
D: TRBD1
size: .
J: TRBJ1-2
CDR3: ASSEQVGTANYGYT

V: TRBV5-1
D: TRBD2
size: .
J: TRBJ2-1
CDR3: ASSLTSGAYNEQF

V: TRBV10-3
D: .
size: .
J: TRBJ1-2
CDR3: AIHKFEGGYT

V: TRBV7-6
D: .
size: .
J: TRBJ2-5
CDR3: ASSFPGGQVSGETQY

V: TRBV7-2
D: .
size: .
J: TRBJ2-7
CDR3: ASSPGGFKYEQY

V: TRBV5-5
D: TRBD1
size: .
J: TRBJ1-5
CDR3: ASSATGVKMNQPQH

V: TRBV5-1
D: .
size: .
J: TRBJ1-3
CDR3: ASSLEGTYGNTIY

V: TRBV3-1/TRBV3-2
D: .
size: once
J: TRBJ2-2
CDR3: ASSQIRRTGELF

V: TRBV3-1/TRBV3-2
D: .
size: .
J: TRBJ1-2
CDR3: ASSRPGEGYT

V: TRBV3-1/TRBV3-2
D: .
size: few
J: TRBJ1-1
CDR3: ASSLSQGLTEAF